This T cell receptor beta chain was identified in a study of T-cell memory formation after mild COVID-19. The study's findings and limits: Contracting CD8+ clones were enriched in EMRA, CD4+ mainly in CM and EM.

As for this clonotype: Antigen: not known.

MiXCR, applied by TCRdb to the 5' RACE reads, yields one record per CDR3 protein. Among some 190,000 distinct CDR3 sequences, 16% were seen once, and the ten largest hold 2% to 2.5%. The germline V gene encodes CDR1 DFQATT and CDR2 SNEGSKA (reference sequence). V lost 6 bases and J lost 7; bases outside the gene matches: 8. The CDR3 extends over 14 amino acids. The sequenced sample consisted of PBMCs or a T cell subset sorted from them (not recorded which). This sequence originates from an adult woman who had mild COVID-19 (a few samples of this study predate the infection). Cell type and time point are not known. The V call is TRBV20-1, the J call TRBJ2-2; 10 nucleotides align to TRBD2. The CDR3 nucleotides are TGCAGTGCAAAGCGGGGGGGCTCGGTCGGGGAGCTGTTTTTT. This encodes CSAKRGGSVGELFF.